This T cell receptor beta chain was found in a study of graft-versus-host responses after intestinal transplantation (dated by TCRdb to the early 2020s). Looking at the study overall: Recipients received multivisceral, liver-intestinal, or isolated intestinal transplants. Instead of going to the commercial service, samples from three later patients were sequenced in-house on an Illumina MiSeq and processed with MiXCR. A cohort of approximately 23 intestinal transplant recipients, including one retransplant, was enrolled, and a few patients lacking pretransplant specimens were excluded. Alloreactive clones were identified by sequencing pre-transplant mixed lymphocyte reaction products and comparing them with unstimulated pre-transplant donor and recipient T cells. All recipients received anti-thymocyte globulin induction followed by maintenance tacrolimus and steroids for around three years. After intestinal transplantation, graft-versus-host and host-versus-graft alloreactive T cell clones were followed in the graft, circulation and bone marrow using bulk TCR-beta CDR3 sequencing. A peak of at least 4% donor T cells among recipient peripheral blood mononuclear cells was the definition used for donor T cell macrochimerism.

In the paper's terms, the time point label means: cells obtained before transplantation from donor or recipient. CD3+CD4+ and CD3+CD8+ populations were FACS-sorted from unstimulated pre-transplant donor and recipient cells taken from spleen or lymph nodes. The receptor library was made with the immunoSEQ multiplex PCR assay. In most patients, genomic DNA was isolated using the Qiagen DNeasy Blood and Tissue Kit and sent frozen to Adaptive Biotechnologies for TCR sequencing. Adaptive Biotechnologies carried out high-throughput TCR-beta CDR3 sequencing of genomic DNA for most patients. The authors processed their data as follows. TCR sequencing data for 15 to 20 patients were retrieved from Adaptive's ImmunoSEQ software; three other patients were processed with MiXCR and VDJtools. To correct CD4 versus CD8 sorting errors, any sequence found in both subsets at a frequency ratio below 5:1 was removed. CDR3 nucleotide sequences shared between donor and recipient were removed because the origin of such sequences could not be assigned. At least 2-fold expansion over unstimulated cells and a minimum CFSE-low frequency of 0.002% (template counts) or 0.001% (read counts) were required for clones to be classified as alloreactive. A clone was considered mappable if detected in the sequenced pre-transplant spleen, lymph node, or MLR CFSE-low populations of the donor or recipient. Cumulative frequency of alloreactive clones was calculated as a percentage of all sequences weighted by copy number. The table comes from immuneACCESS by way of TCRdb, which keeps in-frame sequences with V and J called. Part of the clones is missing from these tables; in studies checked, under half for an unresolved V gene and the rest for unknown reasons. V and J calls and clone size are those listed in that table; D and trimming were worked out from the DNA. Counted in this sample were nearly 95,000 clones; about 92% of them appeared once. 1.5% to 2.5% of the sample comes from the top ten.

Here is what the overall study found, with its caveats: GvH clones were detected in recipient bone marrow, and some of these GvH clones were observed earlier in ileal mucosa or blood, consistent with an intestinal mucosal origin. High GvH to HvG T cell clonal ratios were observed in the allografts of patients with donor T cell macrochimerism. Early after transplant, peak levels of circulating GvH clones were found to be associated with declines in HvG clones. The conclusions were limited by the relatively low number and heterogeneity of the intestinal transplant patients.

Concerning this clone: What antigen it recognizes has not been identified. Qualities for individual bases were not recorded, and no much larger clone is one base off.

The germline V gene (reference sequence) supplies CDR1 LNHNV and CDR2 YYDKDF. Clipping removes 1 base from V and 5 bases from J, with 4 as the unmatched junction base count. Counted from cysteine to phenylalanine, this CDR3 has 14 amino acids. Only the CDR3 region is kept as DNA, spanning 42 bases read in frame from base 1. The TCR sequence derives from a human donor who received an intestinal transplant. The chain links TRBV15 with TRBJ1-1, with 7 central nucleotides matching TRBD1. The source was unstimulated CD8+ T cells sorted from spleen or lymph node cells, collected before intestinal transplant. The CDR3 reads CATSRVTTGTEAFF. The nucleotide sequence reads as follows: TGTGCCACCAGCAGAGTGACGACAGGGACTGAAGCTTTCTTT.